This paragraph covers one T cell receptor (beta chain) sequence. Its cognate antigen is unknown. This sample is drawn from a study of T-cell memory formation after mild COVID-19. TCRdb recomputed calls from the 5' RACE reads with MiXCR, one row per CDR3 protein. The sample includes some 180,000 distinct CDR3 sequences, around 20% of them seen just once. Study findings and constraints: Contracting CD4+ clones sat mainly in CM and EM; CD8+ in EMRA.

This receptor was obtained from a man between 18 and 35 years old who had mild COVID-19 (a few samples of this study predate the infection). Cell type and time point are not known. Sequencing was performed on PBMCs or a T cell subset sorted from them (not recorded which).

The DNA for the CDR3 is TGTGCCAGCAGTTTTCTCACACTTAATCAGCCCCAGCATTTT. Its protein is CASSFLTLNQPQHF. The gene calls are TRBV28 and TRBJ1-5, with D unclear. Trimming stripped 3 bases from V and 4 bases from J, with 10 bases between. This CDR3 is 14 amino acids long. Per the germline V gene, CDR1 is MDHEN and CDR2 is SYDVKM.